A selection of T cell receptor beta chains follows, all from one sample in a study of glioma-infiltrating T cells. Via MiXCR, TCRdb re-called the multiplex PCR reads, giving one row per CDR3 protein. The data hold fewer than 200,000 distinct CDR3 sequences, with roughly 32% observed a single time. Sequencing was done on a sample of glioma tissue, nonneoplastic brain tissue, or PBMCs (not recorded which). The receptor source for this set is a human donor with low-grade glioma or glioblastoma, undergoing nonglioma brain surgery, or in good health (not recorded which). Each CDR3 is given with its conserved first and last residue. D genes are given only for firm matches. Rows may omit the clone size; those that give it use once, few, many or a size class.

D gene: TRBD2; V gene: TRBV7-6; J gene: TRBJ2-1; clone size: few; CDR3 protein: CASSPRSGAGSEQFF; CDR3 DNA: TGTGCCAGCAGCCCAAGGAGCGGGGCTGGGAGTGAGCAGTTCTTC
D gene: NA; V gene: TRBV4-3; J gene: TRBJ2-3; clone size: once; CDR3 protein: CASSQDSLQPSVYTDTQYF; CDR3 DNA: TGCGCCAGCAGCCAAGATAGTCTTCAACCTAGCGTCTACACAGATACGCAGTATTTT
D gene: NA; V gene: TRBV7-2; J gene: TRBJ1-3; clone size: many; CDR3 protein: CASSSESSGNTIYF; CDR3 DNA: TGTGCCAGCAGCTCCGAGAGCTCTGGAAACACCATATATTTT
D gene: NA; V gene: TRBV7-7; J gene: TRBJ1-1; clone size: many; CDR3 protein: CASSPVTVRGRMNTEAFF; CDR3 DNA: TGTGCCAGCAGCCCCGTGACCGTGAGGGGTAGAATGAACACTGAAGCTTTCTTT
D gene: NA; V gene: TRBV19; J gene: TRBJ2-3; clone size: NA; CDR3 protein: CASRSLSSPSTDTQYF; CDR3 DNA: TGTGCCAGTAGAAGTCTAAGCTCCCCCAGCACAGATACGCAGTATTTT
D gene: TRBD1; V gene: TRBV30; J gene: TRBJ1-2; clone size: few; CDR3 protein: CAWRQGVNGYTF; CDR3 DNA: TGTGCCTGGAGGCAGGGGGTAAATGGCTACACCTTC
D gene: NA; V gene: TRBV28; J gene: TRBJ2-7; clone size: many; CDR3 protein: CASSSGVGPYEQYF; CDR3 DNA: TGTGCCAGCAGTTCAGGGGTGGGTCCCTACGAGCAGTACTTC
D gene: TRBD2; V gene: TRBV4-1; J gene: TRBJ2-1; clone size: NA; CDR3 protein: CASSQPTSGSREQFF; CDR3 DNA: TGCGCCAGCAGCCAACCGACTAGCGGGAGCCGTGAGCAGTTCTTC
D gene: TRBD1; V gene: TRBV7-9; J gene: TRBJ1-2; clone size: many; CDR3 protein: CASSWTGGGYTF; CDR3 DNA: TGTGCCAGCAGCTGGACAGGGGGCGGCTACACCTTC
D gene: TRBD1; V gene: TRBV6-1; J gene: TRBJ2-7; clone size: NA; CDR3 protein: CAITPGTATLWSAREQYF; CDR3 DNA: TGTGCCATCACCCCCGGGACAGCGACTCTATGGTCCGCCCGCGAGCAGTACTTC
D gene: NA; V gene: TRBV20-1; J gene: TRBJ2-7; clone size: many; CDR3 protein: CSASKTGGVYEQYF; CDR3 DNA: TGCAGTGCTAGTAAAACTGGGGGCGTGTACGAGCAGTACTTC
D gene: NA; V gene: TRBV20-1; J gene: TRBJ2-3; clone size: many; CDR3 protein: CSARDFRTRRTDTQYF; CDR3 DNA: TGCAGTGCTAGAGACTTTCGGACGCGCCGCACAGATACGCAGTATTTT
D gene: TRBD2; V gene: TRBV7-9; J gene: TRBJ2-1; clone size: many; CDR3 protein: CASSLGLQRENNEQFF; CDR3 DNA: TGTGCCAGCAGCTTAGGTCTCCAGCGGGAGAACAATGAGCAGTTCTTC